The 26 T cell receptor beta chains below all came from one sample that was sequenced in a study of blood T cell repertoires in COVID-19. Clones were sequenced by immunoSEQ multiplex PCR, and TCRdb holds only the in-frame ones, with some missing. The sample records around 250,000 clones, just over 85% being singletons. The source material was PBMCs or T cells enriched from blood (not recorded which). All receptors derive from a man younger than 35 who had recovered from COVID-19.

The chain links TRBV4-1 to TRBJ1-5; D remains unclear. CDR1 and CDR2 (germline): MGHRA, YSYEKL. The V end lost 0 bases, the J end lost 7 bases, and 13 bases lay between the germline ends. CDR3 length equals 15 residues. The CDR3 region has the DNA TGCGCCAGCAGCCAAGATGTGCAGGCACGGCAGCCCCAGCATTTT. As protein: CASSQDVQARQPQHF.

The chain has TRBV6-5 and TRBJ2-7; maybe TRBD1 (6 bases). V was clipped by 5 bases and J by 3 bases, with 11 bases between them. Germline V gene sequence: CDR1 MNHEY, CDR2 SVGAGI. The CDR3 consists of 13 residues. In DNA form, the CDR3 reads TGTGCCAGCAGTAACAGGGCGAGCTACGAGCAGTACTTC. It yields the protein CASSNRASYEQYF.

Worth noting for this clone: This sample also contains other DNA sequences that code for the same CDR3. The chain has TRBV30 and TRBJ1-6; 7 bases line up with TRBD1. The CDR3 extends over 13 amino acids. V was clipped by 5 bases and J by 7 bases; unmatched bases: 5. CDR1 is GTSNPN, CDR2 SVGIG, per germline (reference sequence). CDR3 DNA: TGTGCCTGGGCGGGGACAGCCAATTCACCCCTCCACTTT. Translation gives CAWAGTANSPLHF.

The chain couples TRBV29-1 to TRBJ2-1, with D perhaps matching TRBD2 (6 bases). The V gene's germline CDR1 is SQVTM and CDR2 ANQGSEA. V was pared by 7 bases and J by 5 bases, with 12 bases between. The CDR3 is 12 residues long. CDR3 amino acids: CSAVGRNNEQFF. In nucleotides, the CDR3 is TGCAGCGCCGTTGGGAGGAACAATGAGCAGTTCTTC.

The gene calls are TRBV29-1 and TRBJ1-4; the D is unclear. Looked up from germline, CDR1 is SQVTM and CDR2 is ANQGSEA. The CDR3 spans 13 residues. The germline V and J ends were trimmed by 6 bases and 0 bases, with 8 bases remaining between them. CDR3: CSVRFATNEKLFF. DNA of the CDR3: TGCAGCGTGCGGTTTGCAACTAATGAAAAACTGTTTTTT.

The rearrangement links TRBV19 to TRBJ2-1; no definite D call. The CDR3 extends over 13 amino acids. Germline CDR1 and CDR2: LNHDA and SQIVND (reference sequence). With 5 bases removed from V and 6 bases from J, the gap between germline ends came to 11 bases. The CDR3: CASSVTLSNEQFF. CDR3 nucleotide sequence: TGTGCCAGTAGTGTGACACTCAGCAATGAGCAGTTCTTC.

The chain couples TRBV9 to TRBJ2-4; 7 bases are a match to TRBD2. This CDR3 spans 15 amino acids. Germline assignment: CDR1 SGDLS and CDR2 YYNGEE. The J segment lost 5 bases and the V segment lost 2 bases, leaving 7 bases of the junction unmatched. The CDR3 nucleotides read TGTGCCAGCAGCGTGCGTAGCGGGCCGGAAAACATTCAGTACTTC. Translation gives CASSVRSGPENIQYF.

The CDR3 reads CASSSGHLSYEQYF. The DNA for the CDR3 is TGTGCCAGCAGCTCCGGACATCTCTCCTACGAGCAGTACTTC. The gene calls are TRBV5-8 and TRBJ2-7, with D tentatively TRBD1 (5 bases). V was shortened by 3 bases and J by 0 bases, with 10 bases between the two germline ends. This CDR3 is 14 amino acids long. CDR1 SGHTS and CDR2 YDEGEE come from the germline V gene.

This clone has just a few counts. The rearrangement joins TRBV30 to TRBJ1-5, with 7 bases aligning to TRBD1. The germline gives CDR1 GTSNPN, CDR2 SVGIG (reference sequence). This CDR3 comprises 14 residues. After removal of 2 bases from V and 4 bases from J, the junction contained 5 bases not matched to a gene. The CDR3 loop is CAWSTLDRNQPQHF. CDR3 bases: TGTGCCTGGAGTACTTTGGACAGGAATCAGCCCCAGCATTTT.

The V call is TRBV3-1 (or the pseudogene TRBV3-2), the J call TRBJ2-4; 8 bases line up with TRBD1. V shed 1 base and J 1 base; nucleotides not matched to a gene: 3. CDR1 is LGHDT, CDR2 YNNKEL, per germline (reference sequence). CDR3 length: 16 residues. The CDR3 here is CASSQGTGWAKNIQYF. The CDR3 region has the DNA TGTGCCAGCAGCCAAGGGACAGGGTGGGCCAAAAACATTCAGTACTTC.

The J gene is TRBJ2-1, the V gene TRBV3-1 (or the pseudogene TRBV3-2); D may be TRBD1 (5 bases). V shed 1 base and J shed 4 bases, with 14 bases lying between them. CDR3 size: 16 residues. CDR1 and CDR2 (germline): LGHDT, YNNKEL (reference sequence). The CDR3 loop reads CASSQVTGFGYNEQFF. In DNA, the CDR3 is TGTGCCAGCAGCCAAGTTACAGGTTTCGGGTACAATGAGCAGTTCTTC.

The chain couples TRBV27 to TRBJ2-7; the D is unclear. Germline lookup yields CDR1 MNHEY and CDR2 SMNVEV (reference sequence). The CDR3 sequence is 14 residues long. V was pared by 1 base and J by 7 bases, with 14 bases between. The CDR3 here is CASSLFPGFREQYF. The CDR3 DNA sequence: TGTGCCAGCAGTTTATTCCCCGGGTTTCGGGAGCAGTACTTC.

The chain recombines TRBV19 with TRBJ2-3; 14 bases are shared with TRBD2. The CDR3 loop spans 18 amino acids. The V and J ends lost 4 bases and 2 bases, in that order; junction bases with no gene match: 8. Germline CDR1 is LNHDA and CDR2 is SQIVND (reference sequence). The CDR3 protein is CASSTDRLAGGYTDTQYF. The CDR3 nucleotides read TGTGCCAGTAGTACTGATAGACTAGCGGGAGGGTACACAGATACGCAGTATTTT.

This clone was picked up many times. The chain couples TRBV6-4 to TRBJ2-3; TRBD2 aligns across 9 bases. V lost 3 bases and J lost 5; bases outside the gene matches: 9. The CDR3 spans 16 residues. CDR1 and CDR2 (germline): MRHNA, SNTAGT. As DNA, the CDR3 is TGTGCCAGCAGTGAAGTAGCGGGGGCGCGGGAAGATACGCAGTATTTT. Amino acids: CASSEVAGAREDTQYF.

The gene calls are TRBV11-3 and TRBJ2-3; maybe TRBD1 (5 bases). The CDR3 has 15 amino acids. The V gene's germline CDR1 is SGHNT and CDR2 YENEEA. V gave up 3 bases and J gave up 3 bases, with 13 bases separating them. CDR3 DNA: TGTGCCAGCAGCTTTTACGCAGGGTCGACAGATACGCAGTATTTT. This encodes CASSFYAGSTDTQYF. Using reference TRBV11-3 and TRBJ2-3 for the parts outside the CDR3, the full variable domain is EAGVVQSPRYKIIEKKQPVAFWCNPISGHNTLYWYLQNLGQGPELLIRYENEEAVDDSQLPKDRFSAERLKGVDSTLKIQPAELGDSAVYLCASSFYAGSTDTQYFGPGTRLTVL.

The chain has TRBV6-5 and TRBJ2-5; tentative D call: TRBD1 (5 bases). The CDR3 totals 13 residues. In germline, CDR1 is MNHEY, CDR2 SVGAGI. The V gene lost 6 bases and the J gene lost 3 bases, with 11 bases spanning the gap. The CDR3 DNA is TGTGCCAGCAGACGCAGGGTGAAAGAGACCCAGTACTTC. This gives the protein CASRRRVKETQYF.

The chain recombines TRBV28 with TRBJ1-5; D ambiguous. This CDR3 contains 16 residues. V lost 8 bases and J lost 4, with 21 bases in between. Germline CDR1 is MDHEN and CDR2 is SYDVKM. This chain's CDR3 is CASRRISPPLNQPQHF. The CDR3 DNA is TGTGCCAGCCGGAGGATTTCGCCTCCCCTAAATCAGCCCCAGCATTTT.

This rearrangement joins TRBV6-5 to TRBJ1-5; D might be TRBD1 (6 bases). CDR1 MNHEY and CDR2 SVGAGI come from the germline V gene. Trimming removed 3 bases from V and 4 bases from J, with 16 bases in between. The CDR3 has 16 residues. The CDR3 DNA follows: TGTGCCAGCAGTTATTCATGGGACACATTTAATCAGCCCCAGCATTTT. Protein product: CASSYSWDTFNQPQHF.

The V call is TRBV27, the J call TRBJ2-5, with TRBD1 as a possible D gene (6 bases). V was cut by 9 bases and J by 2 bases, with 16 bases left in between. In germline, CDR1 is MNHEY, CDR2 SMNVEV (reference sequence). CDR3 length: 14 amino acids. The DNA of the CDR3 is TGTGCCAGTAAACTCATGGGGGCGCAAGAGACCCAGTACTTC. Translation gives CASKLMGAQETQYF.

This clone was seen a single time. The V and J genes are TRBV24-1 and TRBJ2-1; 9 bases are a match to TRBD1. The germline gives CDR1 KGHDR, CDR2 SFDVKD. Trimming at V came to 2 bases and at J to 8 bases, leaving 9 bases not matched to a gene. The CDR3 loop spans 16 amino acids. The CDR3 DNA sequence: TGTGCCACCAGTGATTCCGGGACAGGGTATCTTGATGAGCAGTTCTTC. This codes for CATSDSGTGYLDEQFF.

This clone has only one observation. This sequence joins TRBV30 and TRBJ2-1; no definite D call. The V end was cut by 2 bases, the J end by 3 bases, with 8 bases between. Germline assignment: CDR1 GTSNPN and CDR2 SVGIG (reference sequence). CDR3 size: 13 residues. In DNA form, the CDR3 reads TGTGCCTGGAGTCTCTCCAGCTACAATGAGCAGTTCTTC. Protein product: CAWSLSSYNEQFF.

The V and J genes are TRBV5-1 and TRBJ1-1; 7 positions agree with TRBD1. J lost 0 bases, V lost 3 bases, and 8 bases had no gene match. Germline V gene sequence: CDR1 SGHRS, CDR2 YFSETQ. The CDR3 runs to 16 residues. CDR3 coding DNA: TGCGCCAGCAGCTACCAGGGGGAGGATTTGAACACTGAAGCTTTCTTT. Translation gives CASSYQGEDLNTEAFF.

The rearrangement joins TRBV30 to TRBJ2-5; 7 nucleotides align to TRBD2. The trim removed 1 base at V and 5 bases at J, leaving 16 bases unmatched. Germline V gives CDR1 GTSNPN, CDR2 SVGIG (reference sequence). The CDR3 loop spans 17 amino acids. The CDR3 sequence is CAWSGERGGGLWETQYF. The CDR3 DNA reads TGTGCCTGGAGTGGGGAGAGGGGCGGGGGACTTTGGGAGACCCAGTACTTC.

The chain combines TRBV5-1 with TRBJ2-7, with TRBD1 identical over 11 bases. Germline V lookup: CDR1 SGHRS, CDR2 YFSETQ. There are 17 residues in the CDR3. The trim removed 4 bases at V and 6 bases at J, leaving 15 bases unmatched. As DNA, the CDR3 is TGCGCCAGCAGCCCTAGGACAGGGGGCGCAGGAAAGGCCGAGCAGTACTTC. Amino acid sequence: CASSPRTGGAGKAEQYF.

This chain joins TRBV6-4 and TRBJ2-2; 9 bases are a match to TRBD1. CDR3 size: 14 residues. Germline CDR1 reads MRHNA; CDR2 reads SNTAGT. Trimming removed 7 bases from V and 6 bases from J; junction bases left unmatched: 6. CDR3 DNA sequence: TGTGCCAGCATCGGACAGGGGTGGGCCGGGGAGCTGTTTTTT. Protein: CASIGQGWAGELFF.

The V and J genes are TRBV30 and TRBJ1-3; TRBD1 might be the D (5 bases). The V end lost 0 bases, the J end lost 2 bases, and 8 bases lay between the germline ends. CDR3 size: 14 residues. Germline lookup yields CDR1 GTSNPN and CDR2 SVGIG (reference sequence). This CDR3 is CAWSVPGAGNTIYF. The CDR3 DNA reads TGTGCCTGGAGTGTACCGGGGGCTGGAAACACCATATATTTT.